This T cell receptor beta chain was sequenced during a study of blood T cell repertoires in COVID-19. Turning to the study itself: The study drew acute and convalescent COVID-19 samples from the United States, Italy and Spain. T cells, B-cell-depleted T cells, or PBMCs provided the cDNA or gDNA that served as material.

In the authors' methods: Reference gene primers were amplified, and this amplification served to estimate nucleated cell counts. The protocol was immunoSEQ multiplex PCR, while the TCRdb copy is restricted to in-frame clones and leaves out a portion. V and J calls and clone size are given by that table; D and trimming were obtained from the DNA. The table has 250,000 or so clones, 86% seen once. This clone showed up just once. This CDR3 has 12 amino acids. Germline V gene data show CDR1 as SGHTS and CDR2 as YDEGEE. The V and J ends lost 4 bases and 4 bases respectively, with 9 bases between them. This chain links TRBV5-8 with TRBJ2-7; D is uncertain. The sequenced sample was peripheral blood. The sequence was obtained from a woman in her 30s with active or convalescent COVID-19. CDR3 coding DNA: TGTGCCAGCAGCCGCGAGAGTTACGAGCAGTACTTC. Encoded protein: CASSRESYEQYF.